Below, 5 T cell receptor beta chains from the same sample are listed, as sequenced in a study of blood T cell repertoires in COVID-19. The assay was immunoSEQ multiplex PCR, and TCRdb's table has in-frame clones only and misses some. The sample shows approximately 37,000 clones, around 85% of them seen only once. What was sequenced was peripheral blood. The source is a man aged 60 to 69 with active or convalescent COVID-19.

The chain carries TRBV2 and TRBJ2-1; 9 nucleotides agree with TRBD2. In germline, CDR1 is SNHLY, CDR2 FYNNEI. CDR3 size: 14 residues. V lost 4 bases, J lost 4 bases, and 2 bases stayed unmatched. The CDR3 loop is CASSGLAEYNEQFF. The CDR3 nucleotides read TGTGCCAGCAGTGGACTAGCGGAGTACAATGAGCAGTTCTTC.

The gene calls are TRBV4-3 and TRBJ1-1, with D maybe TRBD1 (5 bases). The CDR3 length is 14 residues. Germline V gene lookup returns CDR1 LGHNA and CDR2 YSLEER. V dropped 5 bases and J dropped 0 bases, with 10 bases sitting between them. The CDR3 protein is CASSWGLMNTEAFF. CDR3 bases: TGCGCCAGCAGCTGGGGACTCATGAACACTGAAGCTTTCTTT.

The DNA for the CDR3 is TGTGCCAGCAGCCCGGACAGGACTCCCTACGAGCAGTACGTC. This sequence encodes CASSPDRTPYEQYV. The V call is TRBV21-1, the J call TRBJ2-7; the table's D call of TRBD1 was not tested on the DNA. TRBV21-1 corresponds to a pseudogene. The CDR3 sequence is 14 residues long.

This clone is a singleton in its sample. The gene calls are TRBV6-1 and TRBJ2-1, with a possible D match to TRBD1 (5 bases). Germline-derived CDR1 and CDR2 are MNHNS and SASEGT. CDR3 length equals 16 residues. V lost 1 base to trimming and J lost 3 bases, with 13 bases between them. In DNA form, the CDR3 reads TGTGCCAGCAGTGAAGTCAGGGTGGGATTCTACAATGAGCAGTTCTTC. Its translation is CASSEVRVGFYNEQFF.

The chain couples TRBV5-8 to TRBJ2-7; TRBD1 is a possible D gene (5 bases). CDR1 and CDR2 from the germline V gene are SGHTS and YDEGEE. The CDR3 length is 16 residues. Trimming shortened V by 4 bases and J by 5 bases, and 22 bases separated the two germline ends. CDR3 in amino acids: CASSPEGLPQAHEQYV. CDR3 in DNA: TGTGCCAGCAGCCCGGAAGGTCTACCACAGGCCCACGAGCAGTACGTC.